One and the same sample provided the 18 T cell receptor beta chains below, sequenced in a study of T cell repertoires in cytomegalovirus infection. TCRdb analysed the reads with MiXCR anew, one entry per CDR3 protein. The sample includes around 260,000 distinct CDR3 sequences, 25% of them seen just once. The sequencing sample was made of PBMCs. The source of these receptors is a human donor in good health (CMV status not recorded). Some clones in this sample may be carry-over from other donors' samples.

This rearrangement joins TRBV6-5 to TRBJ2-7; 8 bases are shared with TRBD2. J lost 0 bases, V lost 0 bases, and 10 bases had no gene match. The CDR3 has 18 residues. Germline CDR1 reads MNHEY; CDR2 reads SVGAGI. CDR3 DNA: TGTGCCAGCAGTTACTCCCCGGGGGGGGGGAACTCCTCCTACGAGCAGTACTTC. This gives the protein CASSYSPGGGNSSYEQYF.

On this clonotype: A much more abundant neighbour one base away suggests this may be a read error. V is TRBV27 and J is TRBJ2-6, with D unresolved. Germline CDR1 and CDR2: MNHEY and SMNVEV (reference sequence). This CDR3 is 16 amino acids long. CDR3: CASSSVLLSVANVLTF. CDR3 DNA sequence: TGTGCCAGCAGTTCCGTCCTACTCTCTGTGGCCAACGTCCTGACTTTC.

The chain joins TRBV20-1 to TRBJ2-6, with 8 nucleotides matching TRBD2. After removal of 2 bases from V and 2 bases from J, the junction contained 5 bases not matched to a gene. CDR3 length: 16 residues. Germline loops: CDR1 DFQATT, CDR2 SNEGSKA (reference sequence). CDR3 sequence reads: CSARPGLGTGANVLTF. The CDR3 nucleotides read TGCAGTGCTAGACCGGGACTAGGGACTGGGGCCAACGTCCTGACTTTC.

This chain joins TRBV2 and TRBJ2-1, with 12 bases lining up with TRBD2. This CDR3 comprises 18 residues. Germline CDR1 is SNHLY and CDR2 is FYNNEI. The junction had 12 bases not matched to a gene; V was cut back by 0 bases and J by 9 bases. The CDR3 is CASSEALGLAGGPGEQFF. For the CDR3, the DNA is TGTGCCAGCAGTGAAGCGCTTGGGCTAGCGGGGGGGCCGGGTGAGCAGTTCTTC.

This clonotype appeared a few times. J is TRBJ2-2 and V is TRBV4-2; 8 nucleotides align to TRBD2. V lost 3 bases, J lost 4 bases, and 7 bases stayed unmatched. Germline V CDR1 and CDR2: LGHNA, YNFKEQ. The CDR3 length is 16 residues. The CDR3 DNA reads as TGTGCCAGCAGCCAGGGGGTTCGGGGGGGCACCGGGGAGCTGTTTTTT. Amino acid sequence: CASSQGVRGGTGELFF.

CDR3 bases: TGTGCCAGCAGTAAGGGCGGGAGGTCTGATACGCAGTATTTT. This encodes CASSKGGRSDTQYF. The chain uses TRBV28 and TRBJ2-3; 8 nucleotides line up with TRBD2. The CDR3 is made up of 14 amino acids. V dropped 5 bases and J dropped 6; count of bases not matched to a gene: 7. Germline V gives CDR1 MDHEN, CDR2 SYDVKM.

The chain combines TRBV5-1 with TRBJ1-1; 8 nucleotides agree with TRBD1. The CDR3 is 14 residues long. The trim removed 1 base at V and 4 bases at J, leaving 3 bases unmatched. Germline loops: CDR1 SGHRS, CDR2 YFSETQ. CDR3 coding DNA: TGCGCCAGCAGCTTGACGACAGGGGCCACTGAAGCTTTCTTT. Translating it yields CASSLTTGATEAFF.

The genes are TRBV5-1 and TRBJ1-1, with 9 bases aligning to TRBD1. The CDR3 runs 15 residues. CDR1 is SGHRS, CDR2 YFSETQ, per germline. V gave up 6 bases and J gave up 3 bases; unmatched junction bases: 9. CDR3: CASTEQGAEDTEAFF. In DNA form, the CDR3 reads TGCGCCAGCACCGAACAGGGGGCGGAGGACACTGAAGCTTTCTTT.

The chain has TRBV29-1 and TRBJ2-5, with 7 bases fitting TRBD1. CDR3 length: 12 residues. CDR1 is SQVTM and CDR2 is ANQGSEA in the germline V gene. Germline trimming cut 7 bases from V and 4 bases from J; bases unmatched to any gene: 6. The CDR3, as DNA: TGCAGCGGTAGTGAGGGGGCAGAGACCCAGTACTTC. Amino acids: CSGSEGAETQYF.

The chain links TRBV19 to TRBJ2-1; 9 bases are a match to TRBD1. V shed 6 bases, J shed 3 bases, and the junction held 3 bases outside the gene matches. Germline-derived CDR1 and CDR2 are LNHDA and SQIVND (reference sequence). This CDR3 spans 14 amino acids. The CDR3 bases are TGTGCCAGTAGCGGACAGGGGAGCTACAATGAGCAGTTCTTC. This codes for CASSGQGSYNEQFF.

The V gene is TRBV18, the J gene TRBJ2-3; D remains ambiguous. Trimming left V 3 bases short and J 2 bases short, with 18 bases between. CDR1 is KGHSH, CDR2 LQKENI, per germline. The CDR3 sequence is 17 residues long. Here the CDR3 DNA reads TGTGCCAGCTCACCCCCTTCCCGGGCCCCTACCACAGATACGCAGTATTTT. Its translation is CASSPPSRAPTTDTQYF.

This clonotype appeared many times. V is TRBV7-2 and J is TRBJ1-3, with D perhaps TRBD1 (5 bases). V shed 5 bases and J shed 7 bases, with 15 bases lying between them. This CDR3 region has 14 residues. Germline CDR1 SGHTA, CDR2 FQGNSA. The CDR3: CASSPQGEANTIYF. The DNA for the CDR3 is TGTGCCAGCAGCCCCCAGGGAGAAGCGAACACCATATATTTT.

The chain joins TRBV6-6 to TRBJ1-1, with D perhaps matching TRBD1 (5 bases). Germline lookup yields CDR1 MNHNY and CDR2 SVGAGI (reference sequence). The CDR3 runs 16 residues. V lost 0 bases, J lost 0 bases, and 11 bases lay in between. CDR3 coding DNA: TGTGCCAGCAGTTACTCGGTGGGACGGATGAACACTGAAGCTTTCTTT. It translates to CASSYSVGRMNTEAFF.

Many counts were recorded for this clonotype. The CDR3 loop reads CASGDRNQPQHF. CDR3 coding DNA: TGTGCCAGCGGGGACAGAAATCAGCCCCAGCATTTT. This chain joins TRBV7-2 and TRBJ1-5; 7 nucleotides align to TRBD1. The CDR3 is made up of 12 amino acids. The germline gives CDR1 SGHTA, CDR2 FQGNSA. With 8 bases clipped from V and 4 bases from J, the junction kept 2 bases outside the gene matches. Full variable domain (remainder filled in from reference TRBV7-2 and TRBJ1-5): GAGVSQSPSNKVTEKGKDVELRCDPISGHTALYWYRQSLGQGLEFLIYFQGNSAPDKSGLPSDRFSAERTGGSVSTLTIQRTQQEDSAVYLCASGDRNQPQHFGDGTRLSIL.

This clonotype was recorded at least ten times. This chain uses TRBV6-1 with TRBJ1-3; unclear D gene. The CDR3 sequence is 16 residues long. The germline V gene has CDR1 MNHNS and CDR2 SASEGT. Trimming pared 6 bases from V and 0 bases from J, leaving 15 bases between. This CDR3 is CASRDYDAFSGNTIYF. Here the CDR3 DNA reads TGTGCCAGCAGGGACTACGACGCCTTCTCTGGAAACACCATATATTTT.

In its sample, this clonotype was seen many times. The chain employs TRBV28 and TRBJ2-7, with D possibly TRBD2 on 5 matching bases. CDR1 and CDR2 (germline): MDHEN, SYDVKM. The CDR3 length is 12 residues. Trimming cost V 6 bases and J 7 bases, with 13 bases left between them. This chain's CDR3 is CASRTNAGEQYF. CDR3 in DNA: TGTGCCAGCAGGACTAACGCTGGGGAGCAGTACTTC.

The chain couples TRBV2 to TRBJ2-1; 8 bases map to TRBD1. Germline CDR1 and CDR2: SNHLY and FYNNEI. The CDR3 loop spans 13 amino acids. After removal of 5 bases from V and 6 bases from J, the junction contained 3 bases not matched to a gene. CDR3 in DNA: TGTGCCAGCAGTAACGACAGGGGCAATGAGCAGTTCTTC. Amino acids: CASSNDRGNEQFF.

The chain uses TRBV7-2 and TRBJ1-1; D is ambiguous. Germline values: CDR1 SGHTA, CDR2 FQGNSA. V dropped 5 bases and J dropped 3 bases, with 10 bases sitting between them. The CDR3 runs to 13 residues. For the CDR3, the DNA is TGTGCCAGCAGCCTAGAACCCTACACTGAAGCTTTCTTT. Translation: CASSLEPYTEAFF. The full variable domain, with the rest looked up from reference TRBV7-2 and TRBJ1-1, is GAGVSQSPSNKVTEKGKDVELRCDPISGHTALYWYRQSLGQGLEFLIYFQGNSAPDKSGLPSDRFSAERTGGSVSTLTIQRTQQEDSAVYLCASSLEPYTEAFFGQGTRLTVV.